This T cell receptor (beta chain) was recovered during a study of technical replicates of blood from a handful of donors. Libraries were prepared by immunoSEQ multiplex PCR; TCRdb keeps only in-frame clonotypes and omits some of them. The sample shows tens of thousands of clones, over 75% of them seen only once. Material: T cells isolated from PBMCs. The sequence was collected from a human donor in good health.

The chain's CDR3 is CASSSLAGEWSEQFF. The CDR3 DNA sequence: TGTGCCAGCAGTTCACTAGCGGGAGAATGGAGTGAGCAGTTCTTC. This chain joins TRBV7-3 and TRBJ2-1, with 11 bases fitting TRBD2. Germline CDR1 SGHTA, CDR2 FQGTGA. V lost 6 bases, J lost 9 bases, and 10 bases stayed unmatched. This CDR3 is 15 amino acids long.